This T cell receptor (beta chain) was profiled in a study of blood T cell repertoires in COVID-19. The wider study: Samples came from the United States, Italy and Spain, spanning acute and convalescent COVID-19. T cells, B-cell-depleted T cells, or PBMCs provided the cDNA or gDNA that served as material.

Original processing methods: How many nucleated cells were present was estimated from reference gene primer amplification. Assay: immunoSEQ multiplex PCR; the TCRdb copy retains only in-frame clones and omits some. Clone size and V and J calls were adopted from that table, with D and trimming inferred from the DNA. The repertoire holds about 35,000 clones, with 83% as singletons. V shed 5 bases, J shed 6 bases, and the junction held 6 bases outside the gene matches. The CDR3 totals 14 residues. Germline values: CDR1 SEHNR, CDR2 FQNEAQ (reference sequence). This TCR was sampled from a man in his forties or fifties with acute or convalescent COVID-19. The sequenced sample was peripheral blood. The chain links TRBV7-9 to TRBJ2-2; TRBD1 matches at 7 bases. The CDR3 spells CASSRRQGPGELFF. CDR3 nucleotide sequence: TGTGCCAGCAGCCGGAGACAGGGCCCCGGGGAGCTGTTTTTT.